This T cell receptor beta chain was captured in a study of Ad26.COV2.S vaccination and SARS-CoV-2 variants. Overall study results and limits: Total T cell responses were possibly underestimated by TCR breadth and depth analyses. Spike-specific TCR breadth was greater after Ad26.COV2.S than placebo. Comparable non-spike TCR breadth was observed in vaccine and placebo recipients.

Treatment indicated: approximately 18 received Ad26.COV2.S at low or high dose, single or two shots; about 5 received placebo; per-sample allocation not given. Following the first vaccine or placebo injection, samples were taken on day 63. The vaccine delivered Wuhan-strain SARS-CoV-2 spike through an Ad26 vector. Turning to this clone: Its antigen is undetermined.

Generated by immunoSEQ multiplex PCR, the TCRdb table keeps only in-frame clones and is missing some. The table has 300,000 to 450,000 clones, 70% to 90% seen once. The CDR3 covers 15 residues. Germline V gene lookup returns CDR1 DFQATT and CDR2 SNEGSKA (reference sequence). Deletions cut 3 bases from V and 1 base from J, with 13 bases between. The V and J genes are TRBV20-1 and TRBJ1-5, with D perhaps matching TRBD1 (5 bases). Sequences were derived from peripheral blood, sampled in a trial of Ad26.COV2.S vaccine versus placebo. This TCR was recovered from a person aged 18-65 years who received the Ad26.COV2.S COVID-19 vaccine or a placebo. The CDR3 region has the DNA TGCAGTGCTAGTGGGGCATGGGTAAGCAATCAGCCCCAGCATTTT. Protein sequence: CSASGAWVSNQPQHF.